The clone carrying this TCR beta chain was picked up a small number of times. TCRdb reanalysed the RACE reads using MiXCR and keeps one entry per CDR3 protein. The table has about 380,000 distinct CDR3 sequences, 4.8% seen once. The entry originates in a study of human T cells and chemical hapten exposure. Time point: patch test 1, 2 weeks after DPC sensitization. Treatment noted: therapeutic diphenylcyclopropenone sensitization with weekly scalp DPC. The CDR3 contains 13 residues. Germline trimming cut 6 bases from V and 8 bases from J; bases unmatched to any gene: 3. Germline loops: CDR1 ENHRY, CDR2 SYGVKD.

The chain couples TRBV10-3 to TRBJ2-1; 11 positions agree with TRBD1. Specimen: whole blood, collected in connection with sensitization to the hapten diphenylcyclopropenone (DPC). The TCR was taken from a woman in her fifties or sixties with alopecia areata. Some clones in this sample may be carry-over from other donors' samples. CDR3 amino acids: CAIRGQGEDEQFF. CDR3 DNA sequence: TGTGCCATCAGGGGACAGGGGGAGGATGAGCAGTTCTTC.